Below, 27 T cell receptor beta chains from the same sample are listed, as sequenced in a study of shared clonotypes between healthy human individuals. Naivety among CD8 cells was defined by CD45RO negativity and positive CCR7 selection, thereby excluding terminally differentiated effector memory CD45RA+ cells. Repertoires were generated with immunoSEQ multiplex PCR, while TCRdb's copy carries only in-frame clones and drops some. The sample contains about 2.2 million clones, about 93% of which appear only once. Sample: naive CD8+ T cells from PBMCs. These receptors came from a man aged 18 to 30 in good health. Some clones in this sample may be carry-over from other donors' samples.

This clone occurred once. The genes are TRBV19 and TRBJ2-7; D possibly corresponds to TRBD2 (6 bases). The CDR3 length is 13 residues. From germline, CDR1 is LNHDA and CDR2 SQIVND (reference sequence). V was pared by 6 bases and J by 2 bases, with 11 bases between. The CDR3 here is CASSDPGAYEQYF. CDR3 sequence (DNA): TGTGCCAGTAGCGACCCGGGGGCCTACGAGCAGTACTTC.

The genes are TRBV7-9 and TRBJ1-4, with 7 bases that match TRBD1. The junction had 4 bases not matched to a gene; V was cut back by 1 base and J by 5 bases. CDR1 and CDR2 from the germline V gene are SEHNR and FQNEAQ (reference sequence). The CDR3 spans 15 residues. CDR3 sequence (DNA): TGTGCCAGCAGCTTAGTGGGACAGAGAAATGAAAAACTGTTTTTT. It is translated as CASSLVGQRNEKLFF.

This chain joins TRBV15 and TRBJ2-1, with 8 positions matching TRBD2. Trimming took 2 bases from V and 3 from J; bases not matched to a gene: 12. Per germline, CDR1 LNHNV and CDR2 YYDKDF (reference sequence). The CDR3 runs 18 residues. CDR3 protein: CATSRTLDGRAHYNEQFF. The CDR3 nucleotides are TGTGCCACCAGCAGAACGTTGGACGGGAGGGCCCACTACAATGAGCAGTTCTTC.

This clone is a singleton in its sample. This sequence joins TRBV13 and TRBJ2-1; 7 nucleotides match TRBD2. CDR3 length equals 15 residues. The germline V gene encodes CDR1 PRHDT and CDR2 FYEKMQ (reference sequence). The trim removed 3 bases at V and 8 bases at J, leaving 10 bases unmatched. CDR3 nucleotides: TGTGCCAGCAGCTTGATCGGCGGGAGAAGGGATGAGCAGTTCTTC. This sequence encodes CASSLIGGRRDEQFF.

The V and J genes are TRBV5-4 and TRBJ1-1; D gene ambiguous. V lost 4 bases and J lost 0, with 13 bases in between. Germline V gives CDR1 SGHNT, CDR2 YYREEE (reference sequence). CDR3 length: 15 residues. The CDR3: CASSTAVLVNTEAFF. The CDR3 nucleotides read TGTGCCAGCAGCACGGCGGTGCTGGTGAACACTGAAGCTTTCTTT.

This clone has a single count. J is TRBJ1-2 and V is TRBV4-1; no clear D. V gave up 4 bases and J gave up 2 bases, with 11 bases separating them. This CDR3 has 14 residues. The V gene's germline CDR1 is MGHRA and CDR2 YSYEKL. The CDR3: CASSPAGLNYGYTF. CDR3 coding DNA: TGCGCCAGCAGCCCCGCCGGGCTAAACTATGGCTACACCTTC.

This chain uses TRBV27 with TRBJ2-7; 10 bases fit TRBD1. V lost 6 bases to trimming and J lost 0 bases; unmatched junction nucleotides: 2. This CDR3 spans 14 amino acids. Germline V CDR1 and CDR2: MNHEY, SMNVEV (reference sequence). The CDR3 protein is CASRGQGPSYEQYF. CDR3 nucleotides: TGTGCCAGCAGGGGACAGGGGCCCTCCTACGAGCAGTACTTC.

This clone was seen only once. The chain recombines TRBV12-5 with TRBJ1-2, with TRBD1 matching over 9 bases. The CDR3 is made up of 14 amino acids. Germline V gene lookup returns CDR1 LGHNT and CDR2 FRNRAP. V gave up 6 bases and J gave up 5 bases; unmatched junction bases: 7. This CDR3 reads CASGPGQGVYGYTF. For the CDR3, the DNA is TGTGCTAGTGGACCGGGACAGGGAGTTTATGGCTACACCTTC. Full variable domain (outside the CDR3, taken from reference TRBV12-5 and TRBJ1-2): DARVTQTPRHKVTEMGQEVTMRCQPILGHNTVFWYRQTMMQGLELLAYFRNRAPLDDSGMPKDRFSAEMPDATLATLKIQPSEPRDSAVYFCASGPGQGVYGYTFGSGTRLTVV.

CDR3 DNA: TGTGCCAGCAGTGTGCTGAAGGTAGCGGGATGGGGCGAGCAGTACTTC. Translated: CASSVLKVAGWGEQYF. This chain connects TRBV6-1 to TRBJ2-7; 8 positions agree with TRBD2. CDR1 is MNHNS, CDR2 SASEGT, per germline. The CDR3 is 16 amino acids. The V gene end was trimmed by 4 bases and the J gene end by 6 bases; junction bases not matched to a gene: 14.

CDR3 protein: CASSAEVGRDGYTF. CDR3 DNA: TGTGCCAGCAGCGCAGAGGTCGGGAGGGATGGCTACACCTTC. The chain recombines TRBV11-2 with TRBJ1-2; no clear D. The V gene's germline CDR1 is SGHAT and CDR2 FQNNGV. V gave up 5 bases and J gave up 6 bases, with 16 bases separating them. This CDR3 has 14 residues.

V and J are TRBV27 and TRBJ2-5, with 7 bases matching TRBD2. The CDR3 consists of 14 residues. Germline trimming cut 6 bases from V and 4 bases from J; bases unmatched to any gene: 8. Germline-derived CDR1 and CDR2 are MNHEY and SMNVEV (reference sequence). The CDR3 DNA reads TGTGCCAGCAGCCGAAGCGGGGATGGAGAGACCCAGTACTTC. Protein product: CASSRSGDGETQYF.

The chain couples TRBV5-6 to TRBJ2-7; 10 bases match TRBD2. From germline, CDR1 is SGHDT and CDR2 YYEEEE. The CDR3 has 14 residues. V shed 4 bases and J 2 bases; nucleotides not matched to a gene: 3. The chain's CDR3 is CASSTGLAAYEQYF. The CDR3 DNA sequence: TGTGCCAGCAGCACCGGACTAGCGGCCTACGAGCAGTACTTC.

The gene calls are TRBV6-4 and TRBJ2-1, with D tentatively TRBD2 (6 bases). Per germline, CDR1 MRHNA and CDR2 SNTAGT. V dropped 3 bases and J dropped 4 bases, with 16 bases sitting between them. This CDR3 has 16 residues. The CDR3 nucleotides are TGTGCCAGCAGTGAATTCGCGGGAACTAGTTACAATGAGCAGTTCTTC. Translated, it gives CASSEFAGTSYNEQFF.

The V call is TRBV27, the J call TRBJ2-7, with a possible D match to TRBD2 (6 bases). V lost 3 bases and J 2 bases, leaving 11 bases between the germline ends. This CDR3 has 14 amino acids. Germline V gene data show CDR1 as MNHEY and CDR2 as SMNVEV (reference sequence). CDR3 residues: CASSFHGSTYEQYF. The CDR3 DNA is TGTGCCAGCAGTTTCCACGGGAGCACCTACGAGCAGTACTTC.

V gene TRBV4-1 combines with J gene TRBJ2-3, with 7 nucleotides matching TRBD1. Germline V lookup: CDR1 MGHRA, CDR2 YSYEKL. This CDR3 is built from 14 residues. With V trimmed by 4 bases and J by 5 bases, 6 bases remained unmatched. CDR3 sequence (DNA): TGCGCCAGCAGCCCACAGCAGGGGGTAGATACGCAGTATTTT. This sequence encodes CASSPQQGVDTQYF.

The rearrangement uses TRBV6-5 and TRBJ1-2; D is perhaps TRBD1 (5 bases). This CDR3 contains 12 residues. The germline gives CDR1 MNHEY, CDR2 SVGAGI. V was trimmed by 5 bases and J by 4 bases, leaving 8 bases between them. The CDR3 sequence is CASSTGTYGYTF. The DNA of the CDR3 is TGTGCCAGCAGTACCGGGACCTATGGCTACACCTTC.

The genes are TRBV14 and TRBJ1-2; possibly TRBD1 for D (5 bases). CDR1 and CDR2 from the germline V gene are SGHDN and FVKESK. CDR3 length equals 15 residues. The ends were cut back, 1 base at V and 7 bases at J, with 16 bases in the middle. DNA for the CDR3: TGTGCCAGCAGCCAAGTCAAGGGGTCCTACTTTGGCTACACCTTC. Protein: CASSQVKGSYFGYTF.

This clone was seen just once. The chain's CDR3 is CASSPTQGATNEKLFF. For the CDR3, the DNA is TGTGCCAGCTCACCGACACAGGGGGCGACTAATGAAAAACTGTTTTTT. This sequence joins TRBV18 and TRBJ1-4; 9 bases align to TRBD1. The CDR3 spans 16 residues. Germline CDR1 and CDR2: KGHSH and LQKENI. Trimming cost V 3 bases and J 2 bases; bases outside gene matches: 4.

The sample holds a few counts of this clone. The chain carries TRBV28 and TRBJ2-3, with 9 positions matching TRBD1. The germline V gene has CDR1 MDHEN and CDR2 SYDVKM. The CDR3 loop spans 15 amino acids. J was trimmed by 7 bases and V by 6 bases; bases with no gene match: 11. The CDR3 loop reads CASSPPGQGLHTQYF. The CDR3 DNA follows: TGTGCCAGCAGCCCGCCGGGACAGGGACTACATACGCAGTATTTT.

This chain uses TRBV30 with TRBJ2-1, with D perhaps matching TRBD1 or TRBD2 (5 bases each). There are 15 residues in the CDR3. The V and J ends lost 1 base and 9 bases respectively, with 19 bases between them. The germline V gene encodes CDR1 GTSNPN and CDR2 SVGIG (reference sequence). The CDR3 is CAWSEESVWGSEQFF. For the CDR3, the DNA is TGTGCCTGGAGTGAGGAAAGCGTTTGGGGGAGTGAGCAGTTCTTC.

The V call is TRBV7-9, the J call TRBJ1-2; D remains ambiguous. Germline V CDR1 and CDR2: SEHNR, FQNEAQ (reference sequence). CDR3 length: 14 amino acids. Trimming pared 4 bases from V and 1 base from J, leaving 10 bases between. This CDR3 reads CASSSEDLNYGYTF. In nucleotides, the CDR3 is TGTGCCAGCAGCTCAGAGGATCTTAACTATGGCTACACCTTC.

The CDR3 reads CASSLTGGNRAFF. The CDR3 DNA is TGTGCCAGCAGTCTTACAGGGGGCAATAGGGCTTTCTTT. The chain employs TRBV11-3 and TRBJ1-1; 9 nucleotides match TRBD1. The CDR3 sequence is 13 residues long. In germline, CDR1 is SGHNT, CDR2 YENEEA. J gave up 11 bases and V 6 bases, and 10 bases lay outside the gene matches.

The chain employs TRBV15 and TRBJ1-5; a possible D gene is TRBD1 (5 bases). The V gene lost 3 bases and the J gene lost 3 bases, with 12 bases spanning the gap. CDR1 is LNHNV and CDR2 is YYDKDF in the germline V gene (reference sequence). This CDR3 is 15 amino acids long. CDR3 amino acids: CATSSQGGVNQPQHF. The CDR3 DNA is TGTGCCACCAGCAGCCAGGGAGGGGTCAATCAGCCCCAGCATTTT.

DNA of the CDR3: TGTGCCAGCAGCCTACCGGGACTAGCGGGAGGGGTAGCAGATACGCAGTATTTT. This sequence encodes CASSLPGLAGGVADTQYF. This chain joins TRBV7-9 and TRBJ2-3, with TRBD2 matching over 16 bases. V was pared by 5 bases and J by 4 bases, with 9 bases of the junction left unmatched. Germline V gene lookup returns CDR1 SEHNR and CDR2 FQNEAQ (reference sequence). CDR3 length equals 18 residues.

The chain links TRBV28 to TRBJ1-2; possibly TRBD1 for D (5 bases). CDR1 and CDR2 (germline): MDHEN, SYDVKM. Trimming pared 6 bases from V and 1 base from J, leaving 18 bases between. The CDR3 is 16 residues long. The CDR3: CASSPKTAPINYGYTF. In DNA, the CDR3 is TGTGCCAGCAGCCCGAAGACAGCCCCGATTAACTATGGCTACACCTTC.

This sequence joins TRBV10-1 and TRBJ2-1; D is tentatively TRBD1 or TRBD2 (5 bases each). CDR1 and CDR2 (germline): WNHNN, SYGVQD (reference sequence). This CDR3 is 16 amino acids long. V gave up 0 bases and J gave up 7 bases, with 16 bases separating them. The CDR3 loop reads CASSESSEGTGNEQFF. The CDR3 DNA reads TGCGCCAGCAGTGAGTCTAGTGAGGGGACGGGAAATGAGCAGTTCTTC.

On this clone: The sample has other DNA sequences that encode this CDR3 too. J is TRBJ1-1 and V is TRBV28, with D unresolved. V dropped 5 bases and J dropped 3 bases, with 7 bases sitting between them. The CDR3 sequence is 12 residues long. The germline V gene encodes CDR1 MDHEN and CDR2 SYDVKM. The CDR3 bases are TGTGCCAGCAGTCTCCTCGACACTGAAGCTTTCTTT. Translation gives CASSLLDTEAFF.